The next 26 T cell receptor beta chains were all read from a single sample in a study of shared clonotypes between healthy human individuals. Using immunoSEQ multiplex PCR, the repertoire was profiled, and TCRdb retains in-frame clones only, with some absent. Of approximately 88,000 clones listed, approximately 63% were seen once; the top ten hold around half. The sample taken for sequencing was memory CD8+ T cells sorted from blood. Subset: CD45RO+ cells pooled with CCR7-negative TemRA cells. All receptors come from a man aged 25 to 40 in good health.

The CDR3 sequence: CASSLAGQGPTGELFF. CDR3 nucleotide sequence: TGTGCCAGCAGCTTGGCGGGACAGGGACCCACCGGGGAGCTGTTTTTT. This chain links TRBV5-5 with TRBJ2-2; 9 nucleotides align to TRBD1. CDR1 and CDR2 from the germline V gene are SGHKS and YYEKEE (reference sequence). The V gene end was trimmed by 0 bases and the J gene end by 4 bases; junction bases not matched to a gene: 4. The CDR3 totals 16 residues.

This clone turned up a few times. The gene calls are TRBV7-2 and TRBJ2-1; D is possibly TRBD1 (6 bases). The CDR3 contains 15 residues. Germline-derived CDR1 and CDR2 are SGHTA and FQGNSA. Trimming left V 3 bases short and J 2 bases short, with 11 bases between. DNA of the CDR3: TGTGCCAGCAGCTTCAGGGGTAACGCCTACAATGAGCAGTTCTTC. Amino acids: CASSFRGNAYNEQFF. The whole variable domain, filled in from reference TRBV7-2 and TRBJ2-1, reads GAGVSQSPSNKVTEKGKDVELRCDPISGHTALYWYRQSLGQGLEFLIYFQGNSAPDKSGLPSDRFSAERTGGSVSTLTIQRTQQEDSAVYLCASSFRGNAYNEQFFGPGTRLTVL.

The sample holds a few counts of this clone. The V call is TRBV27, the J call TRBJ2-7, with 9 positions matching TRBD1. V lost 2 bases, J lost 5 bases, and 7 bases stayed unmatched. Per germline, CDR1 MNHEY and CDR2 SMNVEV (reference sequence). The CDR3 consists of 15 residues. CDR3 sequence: CASSLRQQGANEQYF. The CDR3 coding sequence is TGTGCCAGCAGTTTACGGCAACAGGGGGCCAACGAGCAGTACTTC.

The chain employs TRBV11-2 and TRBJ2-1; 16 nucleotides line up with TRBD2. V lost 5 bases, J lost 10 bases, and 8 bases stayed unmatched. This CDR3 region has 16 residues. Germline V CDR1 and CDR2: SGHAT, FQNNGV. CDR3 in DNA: TGTGCCAGCAGCCTTCCGGGACTAGCGGGAGGGCGGGAGCAGTTCTTC. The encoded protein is CASSLPGLAGGREQFF.

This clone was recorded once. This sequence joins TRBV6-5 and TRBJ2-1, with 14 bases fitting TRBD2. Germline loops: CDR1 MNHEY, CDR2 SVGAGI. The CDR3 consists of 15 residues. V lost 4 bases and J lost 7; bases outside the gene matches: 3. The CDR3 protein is CASSFGTSGSNEQFF. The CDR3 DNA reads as TGTGCCAGCAGTTTTGGGACTAGCGGGAGTAATGAGCAGTTCTTC.

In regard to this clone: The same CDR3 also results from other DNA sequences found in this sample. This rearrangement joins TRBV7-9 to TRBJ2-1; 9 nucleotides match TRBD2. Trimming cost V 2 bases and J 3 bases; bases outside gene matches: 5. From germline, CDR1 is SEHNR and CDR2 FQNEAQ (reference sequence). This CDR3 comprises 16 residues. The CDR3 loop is CASSLSLAGSYNEQFF. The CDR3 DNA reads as TGTGCCAGCAGCTTATCGCTAGCGGGAAGCTACAATGAGCAGTTCTTC.

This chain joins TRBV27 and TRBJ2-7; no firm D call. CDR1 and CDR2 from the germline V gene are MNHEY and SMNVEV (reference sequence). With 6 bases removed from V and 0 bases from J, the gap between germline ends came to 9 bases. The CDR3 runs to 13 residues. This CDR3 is CASRADLSYEQYF. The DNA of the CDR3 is TGTGCCAGCAGGGCAGATCTCTCCTACGAGCAGTACTTC.

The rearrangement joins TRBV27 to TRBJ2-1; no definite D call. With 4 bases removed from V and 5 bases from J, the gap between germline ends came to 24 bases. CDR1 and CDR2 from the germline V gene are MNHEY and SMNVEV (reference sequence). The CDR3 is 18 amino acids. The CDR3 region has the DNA TGTGCCAGCAGTTCCCCCGGATTAGGCGGCAGAGGCAACAATGAGCAGTTCTTC. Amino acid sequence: CASSSPGLGGRGNNEQFF.

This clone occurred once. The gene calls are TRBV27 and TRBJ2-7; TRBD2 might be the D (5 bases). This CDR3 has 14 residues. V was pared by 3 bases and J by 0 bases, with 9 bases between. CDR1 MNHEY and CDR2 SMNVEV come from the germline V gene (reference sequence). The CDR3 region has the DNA TGTGCCAGCAGTTTGGGAGCTCGCTCCTACGAGCAGTACTTC. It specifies CASSLGARSYEQYF.

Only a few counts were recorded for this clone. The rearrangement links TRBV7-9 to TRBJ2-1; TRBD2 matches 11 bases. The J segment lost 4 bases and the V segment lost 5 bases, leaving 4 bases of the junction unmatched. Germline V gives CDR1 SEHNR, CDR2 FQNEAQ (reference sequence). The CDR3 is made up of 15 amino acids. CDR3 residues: CASSPTSGTYNEQFF. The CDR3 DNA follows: TGTGCCAGCAGCCCGACTAGCGGGACTTACAATGAGCAGTTCTTC.

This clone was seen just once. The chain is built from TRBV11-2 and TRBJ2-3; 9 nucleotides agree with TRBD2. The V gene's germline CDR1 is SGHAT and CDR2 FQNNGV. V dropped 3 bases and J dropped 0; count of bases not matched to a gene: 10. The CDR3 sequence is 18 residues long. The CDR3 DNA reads TGTGCCAGCAGCTTTGGCGGGAGGGCTATGGCGAGCACAGATACGCAGTATTTT. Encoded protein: CASSFGGRAMASTDTQYF.

The CDR3 bases are TGCAGCGTTGAAGATTTAGCGGGGGGCCAGTACTTC. It specifies CSVEDLAGGQYF. The chain links TRBV29-1 to TRBJ2-4; the match to TRBD2 covers 10 bases. V shed 0 bases and J 13 bases; nucleotides not matched to a gene: 3. Germline loops: CDR1 SQVTM, CDR2 ANQGSEA. CDR3 length equals 12 residues.

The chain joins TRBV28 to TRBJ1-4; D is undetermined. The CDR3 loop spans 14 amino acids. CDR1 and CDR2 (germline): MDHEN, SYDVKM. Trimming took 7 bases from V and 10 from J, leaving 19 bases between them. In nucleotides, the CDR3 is TGTGCCAGCAACTCGATGGGAGGGATGAGAAAACTGTTTTTT. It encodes CASNSMGGMRKLFF.

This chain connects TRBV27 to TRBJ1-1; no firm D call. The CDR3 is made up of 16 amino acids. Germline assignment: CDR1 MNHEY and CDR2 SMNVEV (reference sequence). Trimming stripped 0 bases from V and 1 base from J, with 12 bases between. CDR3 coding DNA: TGTGCCAGCAGTTTATCGTTCAGGCCAGGGAACACTGAAGCTTTCTTT. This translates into CASSLSFRPGNTEAFF.

CDR3 in DNA: TGCGCCAGCAGTCCCCAAGGGGACAGTGTTTACAATGAGCAGTTCTTC. Amino acid sequence: CASSPQGDSVYNEQFF. The J gene is TRBJ2-1, the V gene TRBV23-1, with 7 bases matching TRBD1. TRBV23-1 is reported as an ORF; its role is uncertain. This CDR3 contains 16 residues. With V trimmed by 4 bases and J by 4 bases, 10 bases remained unmatched.

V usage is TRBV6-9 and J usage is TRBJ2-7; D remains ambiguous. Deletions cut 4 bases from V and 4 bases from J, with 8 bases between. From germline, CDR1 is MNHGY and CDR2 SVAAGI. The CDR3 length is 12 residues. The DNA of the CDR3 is TGTGCCAGCAGTTCTACCCCTTACGAGCAGTACTTC. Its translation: CASSSTPYEQYF.

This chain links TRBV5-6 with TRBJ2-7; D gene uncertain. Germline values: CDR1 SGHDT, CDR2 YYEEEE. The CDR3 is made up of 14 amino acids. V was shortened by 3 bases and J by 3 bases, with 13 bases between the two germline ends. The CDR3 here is CASSSPTEIYEQYF. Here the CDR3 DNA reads TGTGCCAGCAGCTCCCCCACGGAAATCTACGAGCAGTACTTC.

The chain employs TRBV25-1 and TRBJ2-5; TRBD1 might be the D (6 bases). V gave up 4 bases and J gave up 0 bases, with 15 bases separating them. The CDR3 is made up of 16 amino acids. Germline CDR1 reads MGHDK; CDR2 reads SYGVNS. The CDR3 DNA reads TGTGCCAGCAGTGGACAGGACAGCGTCTACCAAGAGACCCAGTACTTC. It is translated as CASSGQDSVYQETQYF.

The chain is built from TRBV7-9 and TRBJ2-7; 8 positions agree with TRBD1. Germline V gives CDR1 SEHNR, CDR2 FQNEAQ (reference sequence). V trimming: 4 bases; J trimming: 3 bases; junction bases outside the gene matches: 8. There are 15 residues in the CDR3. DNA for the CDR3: TGTGCCAGCAGCTCTAGGCAGGACAGGGACTACGAGCAGTACTTC. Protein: CASSSRQDRDYEQYF.

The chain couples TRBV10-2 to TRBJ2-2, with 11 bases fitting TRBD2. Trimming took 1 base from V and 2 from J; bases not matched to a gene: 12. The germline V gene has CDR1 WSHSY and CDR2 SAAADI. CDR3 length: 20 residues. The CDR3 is CASSEYWVAGGPNNTGELFF. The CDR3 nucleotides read TGCGCCAGCAGTGAGTACTGGGTAGCGGGAGGGCCAAACAACACCGGGGAGCTGTTTTTT.

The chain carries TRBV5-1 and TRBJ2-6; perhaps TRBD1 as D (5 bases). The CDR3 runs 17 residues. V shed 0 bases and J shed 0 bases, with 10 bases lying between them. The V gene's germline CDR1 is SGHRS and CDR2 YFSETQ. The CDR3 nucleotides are TGCGCCAGCAGCTTGGTTGGGGCCGTCTCTGGGGCCAACGTCCTGACTTTC. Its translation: CASSLVGAVSGANVLTF.

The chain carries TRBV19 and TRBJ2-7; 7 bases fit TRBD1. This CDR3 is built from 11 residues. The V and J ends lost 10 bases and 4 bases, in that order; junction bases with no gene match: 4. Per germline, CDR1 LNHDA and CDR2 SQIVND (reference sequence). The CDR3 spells CATSGGYEQYF. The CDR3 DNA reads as TGTGCCACCTCAGGGGGTTACGAGCAGTACTTC.

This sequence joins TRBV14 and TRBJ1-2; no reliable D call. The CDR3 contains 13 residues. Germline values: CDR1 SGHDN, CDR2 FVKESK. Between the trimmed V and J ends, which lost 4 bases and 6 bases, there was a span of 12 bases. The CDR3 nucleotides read TGTGCCAGCAGCCTCCTGAGCTGGGATGGCTACACCTTC. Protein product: CASSLLSWDGYTF.

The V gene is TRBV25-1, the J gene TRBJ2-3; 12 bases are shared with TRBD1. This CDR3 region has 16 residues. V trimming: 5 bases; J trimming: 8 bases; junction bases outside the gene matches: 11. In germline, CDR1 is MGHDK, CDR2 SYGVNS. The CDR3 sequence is CASSSPGQGARGTQYF. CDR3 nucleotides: TGTGCCAGCAGTTCACCGGGACAGGGGGCGCGTGGTACGCAGTATTTT.

The CDR3 loop is CASMAGTQGTDTQYF. The CDR3 DNA follows: TGTGCCAGCATGGCCGGGACCCAAGGAACGGATACGCAGTATTTT. The chain uses TRBV2 and TRBJ2-3, with D perhaps matching TRBD1 or TRBD2 (5 bases each). This CDR3 region has 15 residues. Germline assignment: CDR1 SNHLY and CDR2 FYNNEI. Trimming removed 7 bases at V and 6 bases at J, with 20 bases between.

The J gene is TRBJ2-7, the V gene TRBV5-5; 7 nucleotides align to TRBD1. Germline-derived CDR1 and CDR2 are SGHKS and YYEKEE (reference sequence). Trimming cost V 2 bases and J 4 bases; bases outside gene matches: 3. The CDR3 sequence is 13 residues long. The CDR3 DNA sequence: TGTGCCAGCAGCTTTGGGACAGCTTACGAGCAGTACTTC. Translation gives CASSFGTAYEQYF.